The table lists the clone carrying this T cell receptor beta chain with a few counts. Its antigen is not identified. The V and J ends lost 5 bases and 0 bases, in that order; junction bases with no gene match: 8. The CDR3 length is 17 residues. The V gene's germline CDR1 is SGHNT and CDR2 YENEEA. This record comes from a study of CD8+CD57+ T cells in acquired aplastic anemia. The wider study: Sorted CD4+ and CD8+ cell DNA averaged approximately 3.2 ug. CD4+ reads averaged roughly 9.8 million in healthy donors. Study-wide results and limits: Simpson's diversity of CD8+ cells was not significantly different in patients compared with controls. Both patients and controls carried the same twenty-nine CD8+ CDR3 sequences.

Investigators profiled TCR beta VDJ and CDR3 from genomic DNA template. TCRdb reprocessed the reads with MiXCR, giving one entry per CDR3 protein. The table has fewer than 200,000 distinct CDR3 sequences, around 60% seen once; the top ten hold under 60%. The chain has TRBV11-3 and TRBJ2-1; 9 nucleotides match TRBD2. This TCR was recovered from a human donor in good health. The specimen sequenced was sorted CD4+, CD8+, or CD8+CD57+ T cells (not recorded which) from PBMCs. The CDR3 DNA reads TGTGCCAGCAGCCTTCCTTTTAGCGGGAGCTCCTACAATGAGCAGTTCTTC. It yields the protein CASSLPFSGSSYNEQFF. The full variable domain, its missing parts supplied by reference TRBV11-3 and TRBJ2-1, is EAGVVQSPRYKIIEKKQPVAFWCNPISGHNTLYWYLQNLGQGPELLIRYENEEAVDDSQLPKDRFSAERLKGVDSTLKIQPAELGDSAVYLCASSLPFSGSSYNEQFFGPGTRLTVL.